The text below deals with one T cell receptor beta chain. Its antigen is unknown. Sequencing was performed with immunoSEQ multiplex PCR; in TCRdb, only in-frame clones are kept and a portion is missing. Of about 28,000 clones listed, 90% to 95% were seen once; the top ten hold about 2.3%. These data originate in a study of T cell clonotyping in hematopoietic cell transplantation. The trim removed 4 bases at V and 11 bases at J, leaving 10 bases unmatched. The CDR3 covers 13 residues. Germline loops: CDR1 SGHNT, CDR2 YYREEE (reference sequence). Time point indicated: recipient sample about 28 days before transplant, after cytoreduction. Study-wide results and caveats: Without cell sorting, CD4 versus CD8 contributions remain unresolved. After transplant, recipient diversity fell while pathologically expanded clonotypes grew through day 180.

The genes are TRBV5-4 and TRBJ2-7; 9 nucleotides match TRBD1. This clonotype was obtained from a man aged 50-60 years with acute myeloid leukemia. Some clones in this sample may be carry-over from other donors' samples. This material consisted of peripheral blood mononuclear cells, taken before stem cell transplant. CDR3 sequence: CASSTGTGYLEYF. The CDR3 nucleotides read TGTGCCAGCAGCACCGGGACAGGGTATCTTGAGTACTTC.